The 25 T cell receptor beta chains presented below share a single source sample, sequenced in a study of blood T cell repertoires in COVID-19. Clones were read by immunoSEQ multiplex PCR, and TCRdb kept only the in-frame ones, dropping some. The sample lists roughly 140,000 clones, approximately 85% seen once, with 2.5% to 3% in the top ten. The material sequenced was peripheral blood. These receptors all stem from a middle-aged man with acute or convalescent COVID-19.

The J gene is TRBJ2-7, the V gene TRBV9, with D perhaps TRBD1 (7 bases). Germline CDR1 SGDLS, CDR2 YYNGEE. The V gene lost 0 bases and the J gene lost 6 bases, with 10 bases spanning the gap. The CDR3 runs to 13 residues. The CDR3 nucleotides are TGTGCCAGCAGCGTAGCAGGGGGGCTCGAGCAGTACTTC. This sequence encodes CASSVAGGLEQYF.

The genes are TRBV27 and TRBJ1-1; D might be TRBD1 (6 bases). This CDR3 is 16 amino acids long. Germline CDR1 is MNHEY and CDR2 is SMNVEV (reference sequence). Trimming stripped 4 bases from V and 1 base from J, with 16 bases between. The CDR3 region has the DNA TGTGCCAGCAGTTCCGGTGTGGTAGGGGGGAACACTGAAGCTTTCTTT. Its translation is CASSSGVVGGNTEAFF.

The rearrangement joins TRBV5-1 to TRBJ1-4; D not certain. Per the germline V gene, CDR1 is SGHRS and CDR2 is YFSETQ. The CDR3 contains 15 residues. The V gene lost 4 bases and the J gene lost 0 bases, with 10 bases spanning the gap. The CDR3 DNA reads as TGCGCCAGCAGCGGCGCGGGTGCAACTAATGAAAAACTGTTTTTT. It is translated as CASSGAGATNEKLFF. The variable domain in full, with the rest retrieved from reference TRBV5-1 and TRBJ1-4, is KAGVTQTPRYLIKTRGQQVTLSCSPISGHRSVSWYQQTPGQGLQFLFEYFSETQRNKGNFPGRFSGRQFSNSRSEMNVSTLELGDSALYLCASSGAGATNEKLFFGSGTQLSVL.

This sequence joins TRBV6-5 and TRBJ1-6; 7 nucleotides match TRBD1. The germline CDR1 and CDR2 sequences are MNHEY and SVGAGI. Trimming took 7 bases from V and 6 from J; bases not matched to a gene: 6. CDR3 length: 14 amino acids. The CDR3 protein is CASTPTGINSPLHF. DNA of the CDR3: TGTGCCAGCACGCCGACAGGGATTAATTCACCCCTCCACTTT.

The chain uses TRBV7-9 and TRBJ2-5; possibly TRBD2 for D (6 bases). Trimming removed 2 bases from V and 2 bases from J, with 15 bases in between. The germline V gene has CDR1 SEHNR and CDR2 FQNEAQ (reference sequence). CDR3 length equals 16 residues. CDR3 nucleotide sequence: TGTGCCAGCAGCTTATTAGGAGGGCAGTTACAAGAGACCCAGTACTTC. Its translation is CASSLLGGQLQETQYF.

This clone showed up just a few times. This rearrangement joins TRBV27 to TRBJ1-2; D perhaps matches TRBD1 (5 bases). CDR1 and CDR2 from the germline V gene are MNHEY and SMNVEV (reference sequence). The V and J ends lost 6 bases and 1 base respectively, with 9 bases between them. This CDR3 contains 13 residues. The CDR3 nucleotides are TGTGCCAGCAGCACGGACATTAACTATGGCTACACCTTC. It codes for CASSTDINYGYTF.

The chain employs TRBV6-5 and TRBJ2-7, with 10 bases matching TRBD1. The CDR3 sequence is 15 residues long. The junction had 7 bases not matched to a gene; V was cut back by 5 bases and J by 3 bases. Germline CDR1 is MNHEY and CDR2 is SVGAGI. CDR3 coding DNA: TGTGCCAGCAGTCCACTTGGGACAGGGGTCTACGAGCAGTACTTC. The encoded protein is CASSPLGTGVYEQYF.

The chain is built from TRBV20-1 and TRBJ1-4, with D unclear. The CDR3 contains 12 residues. CDR1 and CDR2 from the germline V gene are DFQATT and SNEGSKA (reference sequence). V was pared by 3 bases and J by 5 bases, with 7 bases between. For the CDR3, the DNA is TGCAGTGCTAGTCCCTTCAATGAAAAACTGTTTTTT. Protein product: CSASPFNEKLFF.

The V gene is TRBV19, the J gene TRBJ2-3; tentatively, D is TRBD1 (5 bases). The germline gives CDR1 LNHDA, CDR2 SQIVND (reference sequence). V was clipped by 3 bases and J by 11 bases, with 12 bases between them. The CDR3 has 12 residues. This CDR3 reads CASSIGAGMQYF. CDR3 in DNA: TGTGCCAGTAGTATTGGGGCTGGCATGCAGTATTTT.

The chain has TRBV3-1 (or the pseudogene TRBV3-2) and TRBJ2-5; 10 bases match TRBD2. This CDR3 has 14 residues. Germline assignment: CDR1 LGHDT and CDR2 YNNKEL (reference sequence). Losses at the gene ends were 3 bases for V and 3 bases for J; bases not matched to a gene: 1. The CDR3 here is CASSHLAGEETQYF. The CDR3 coding sequence is TGTGCCAGCAGCCACCTAGCGGGGGAAGAGACCCAGTACTTC.

V and J are TRBV28 and TRBJ1-1; D is ambiguous. Germline CDR1 and CDR2: MDHEN and SYDVKM. The CDR3 is 14 residues long. V gave up 5 bases and J gave up 4 bases, with 14 bases separating them. The CDR3: CASSTTAVLTEAFF. The DNA of the CDR3 is TGTGCCAGCAGTACAACCGCGGTGCTCACTGAAGCTTTCTTT.

This chain joins TRBV7-8 and TRBJ2-1; 9 bases line up with TRBD2. Trimming took 6 bases from V and 7 from J; bases not matched to a gene: 10. Germline V CDR1 and CDR2: SGHVS, FQNEAQ. CDR3 length: 15 residues. The CDR3 loop is CASRGGSGSLNEQFF. The DNA for the CDR3 is TGTGCCAGCAGGGGTGGTAGCGGGAGTTTAAATGAGCAGTTCTTC.

The chain is built from TRBV28 and TRBJ1-2; possibly TRBD1 for D (6 bases). Germline V gene data show CDR1 as MDHEN and CDR2 as SYDVKM. CDR3 length equals 14 residues. The ends were cut back, 10 bases at V and 2 bases at J, with 17 bases in the middle. CDR3 nucleotides: TGTGCCACCAGGCAGGGGTCCCTCAACTATGGCTACACCTTC. Encoded protein: CATRQGSLNYGYTF.

The V call is TRBV2, the J call TRBJ2-3; 7 bases agree with TRBD2. The CDR3 sequence is 14 residues long. V lost 6 bases and J lost 4; bases outside the gene matches: 7. Per germline, CDR1 SNHLY and CDR2 FYNNEI. The CDR3, as DNA: TGTGCCAGCAGAAGGTCTAGCGGATCAGATACGCAGTATTTT. Translated, it gives CASRRSSGSDTQYF. Together with reference TRBV2 and TRBJ2-3, the CDR3 gives the full variable domain: EPEVTQTPSHQVTQMGQEVILRCVPISNHLYFYWYRQILGQKVEFLVSFYNNEISEKSEIFDDQFSVERPDGSNFTLKIRSTKLEDSAMYFCASRRSSGSDTQYFGPGTRLTVL.

The rearrangement joins TRBV19 to TRBJ2-7, with D uncertain. Per the germline V gene, CDR1 is LNHDA and CDR2 is SQIVND (reference sequence). This CDR3 comprises 12 residues. Trimming took off 3 bases at V and 4 bases at J, with 7 bases between the two ends. The CDR3 loop reads CASSIIGYEQYF. CDR3 bases: TGTGCCAGTAGTATTATCGGGTACGAGCAGTACTTC. The full variable domain, rest sourced from reference TRBV19 and TRBJ2-7, is DGGITQSPKYLFRKEGQNVTLSCEQNLNHDAMYWYRQDPGQGLRLIYYSQIVNDFQKGDIAEGYSVSREKKESFPLTVTSAQKNPTAFYLCASSIIGYEQYFGPGTRLTVT.

The V and J genes are TRBV3-1 (or the pseudogene TRBV3-2) and TRBJ1-4; D gene unclear. The CDR3 covers 15 residues. CDR1 is LGHDT, CDR2 YNNKEL, per germline (reference sequence). The germline V and J ends were trimmed by 1 base and 0 bases, with 6 bases remaining between them. The CDR3 loop is CASSQVSATNEKLFF. DNA of the CDR3: TGTGCCAGCAGCCAAGTTTCAGCAACTAATGAAAAACTGTTTTTT.

J is TRBJ1-1 and V is TRBV5-1; no firm D call. The germline V gene encodes CDR1 SGHRS and CDR2 YFSETQ. Trimming left V 0 bases short and J 1 base short, with 7 bases between. The CDR3 runs 14 residues. CDR3 sequence: CASSLAGWNTEAFF. In DNA, the CDR3 is TGCGCCAGCAGCTTGGCCGGGTGGAACACTGAAGCTTTCTTT.

This clone was observed a handful of times. The V call is TRBV4-1, the J call TRBJ1-2; D is possibly TRBD1 (6 bases). Per germline, CDR1 MGHRA and CDR2 YSYEKL. The CDR3 consists of 13 residues. The V end was cut by 5 bases, the J end by 8 bases, with 15 bases between. CDR3 amino acids: CASSSSGEWGYTF. CDR3 DNA sequence: TGCGCCAGCAGCAGTTCAGGGGAATGGGGCTACACCTTC.

This clone has a handful of counts. V usage is TRBV5-6 and J usage is TRBJ1-3; 9 bases match TRBD1. CDR3 length: 15 amino acids. The trim removed 3 bases at V and 4 bases at J, leaving 5 bases unmatched. Germline lookup yields CDR1 SGHDT and CDR2 YYEEEE. The CDR3 region has the DNA TGTGCCAGCAGCTGGGGACAGGGAGCCGGAAACACCATATATTTT. Residues: CASSWGQGAGNTIYF.

This rearrangement joins TRBV21-1 to TRBJ2-5; TRBD2 was called by the table and not checked on the DNA. TRBV21-1 is tagged as a pseudogene. The CDR3 covers 15 residues. As DNA, the CDR3 is TGTGCCAGCAGACGACTAGCGGGGCCCCTGGAGACCCAGTACTTC. Residues: CASRRLAGPLETQYF.

CDR3 DNA: TGTGCCAGCAGTACGCACAGGGGAGGCTACACCTTC. The encoded protein is CASSTHRGGYTF. This chain joins TRBV6-5 and TRBJ1-2, with 7 bases aligning to TRBD1. The CDR3 is 12 amino acids. Germline V gene lookup returns CDR1 MNHEY and CDR2 SVGAGI. V gave up 5 bases and J gave up 8 bases; unmatched junction bases: 5.

The chain is built from TRBV10-3 and TRBJ2-4; 12 positions match TRBD1. Germline CDR1 reads ENHRY; CDR2 reads SYGVKD. CDR3 length: 15 residues. Trimming at V came to 7 bases and at J to 9 bases, leaving 10 bases not matched to a gene. CDR3 protein: CAIKGEGDRGPIQYF. The CDR3 coding sequence is TGTGCCATCAAAGGAGAGGGGGACAGGGGGCCCATTCAGTACTTC.

The chain employs TRBV28 and TRBJ1-5, with D tentatively TRBD1 (6 bases). This CDR3 contains 15 residues. In germline, CDR1 is MDHEN, CDR2 SYDVKM. Trimming took 5 bases from V and 3 from J, leaving 14 bases between them. The CDR3 loop is CASSKGVRANQPQHF. CDR3 nucleotide sequence: TGTGCCAGCAGTAAGGGGGTTCGGGCCAATCAGCCCCAGCATTTT.

Comments on this clone: This specimen includes other DNA sequences encoding the same CDR3. The chain carries TRBV11-2 and TRBJ2-7; D possibly corresponds to TRBD1 (5 bases). This CDR3 region has 12 residues. Between the trimmed V and J ends, which lost 5 bases and 3 bases, there was a span of 8 bases. The germline gives CDR1 SGHAT, CDR2 FQNNGV. CDR3 nucleotide sequence: TGTGCCAGCAGCCCCCAGGGCTACGAGCAGTACTTC. Protein: CASSPQGYEQYF.

V and J are TRBV27 and TRBJ1-2; weak D call: TRBD1 (6 bases). The germline CDR1 and CDR2 sequences are MNHEY and SMNVEV (reference sequence). This CDR3 contains 17 residues. The V end lost 4 bases, the J end lost 0 bases, and 18 bases lay between the germline ends. The CDR3 DNA sequence: TGTGCCAGCAGTTCAGGTGCAGGGGCGGCCTCTAACTATGGCTACACCTTC. This translates into CASSSGAGAASNYGYTF.